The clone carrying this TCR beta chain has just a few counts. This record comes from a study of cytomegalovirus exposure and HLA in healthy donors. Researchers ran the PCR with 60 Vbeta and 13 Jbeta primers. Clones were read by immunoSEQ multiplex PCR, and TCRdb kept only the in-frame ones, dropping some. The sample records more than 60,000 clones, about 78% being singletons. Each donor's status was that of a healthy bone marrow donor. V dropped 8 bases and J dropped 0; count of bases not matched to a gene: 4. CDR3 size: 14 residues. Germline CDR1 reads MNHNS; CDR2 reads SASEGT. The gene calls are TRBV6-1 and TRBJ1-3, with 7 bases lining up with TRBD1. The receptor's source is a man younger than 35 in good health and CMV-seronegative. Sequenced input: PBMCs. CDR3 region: CASSEGASGNTIYF. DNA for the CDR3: TGTGCCAGCTCGGAGGGGGCCTCTGGAAACACCATATATTTT.